The 20 T cell receptor beta chains listed next were all sequenced from one sample in a study of T cells after yellow fever vaccination. MiXCR, applied by TCRdb to the 5' RACE reads, yields one record per CDR3 protein. The sample holds just over 300,000 distinct CDR3 sequences; 3.6% are singletons and the top ten take about 25%. This sample comprised PBMCs, obtained on the day of the yellow fever booster vaccination. These receptors were taken from a young man who received the YFV17D yellow fever vaccine.

The table lists this clonotype with many counts. The V and J genes are TRBV6-2 or TRBV6-3 and TRBJ2-7; maybe TRBD1 (6 bases). V lost 2 bases to trimming and J lost 3 bases, with 11 bases between them. The CDR3 spans 14 residues. The germline CDR1 and CDR2 sequences are MNHEY and SVGEGT. This CDR3 is CASSYGTLVYEQYF. CDR3 in DNA: TGTGCCAGCAGTTACGGGACATTAGTCTACGAGCAGTACTTC.

A few counts support this clonotype. V usage is TRBV19 and J usage is TRBJ1-2; D unclear. This CDR3 spans 12 amino acids. V was trimmed by 1 base and J by 5 bases, leaving 5 bases between them. Germline loops: CDR1 LNHDA, CDR2 SQIVND (reference sequence). The CDR3 protein is CASSIGQYGYTF. In DNA, the CDR3 is TGTGCCAGTAGTATAGGGCAGTATGGCTACACCTTC.

This clonotype showed up just a few times. V gene TRBV12-3 or TRBV12-4 combines with J gene TRBJ1-2, with 7 positions matching TRBD1. The CDR3 totals 15 residues. V dropped 6 bases and J dropped 3; count of bases not matched to a gene: 10. For the CDR3, the DNA is TGTGCCAGCAGCCTAATCAGGGGGGGTCACTATGGCTACACCTTC. Translation gives CASSLIRGGHYGYTF.

This clonotype was detected ten times or more. The rearrangement uses TRBV10-2 and TRBJ2-2; D not certain. Germline loops: CDR1 WSHSY, CDR2 SAAADI. This CDR3 is 14 amino acids long. V was clipped by 7 bases and J by 0 bases, with 9 bases between them. CDR3 amino acids: CASNGGPNTGELFF. CDR3 nucleotide sequence: TGCGCCAGCAACGGCGGCCCGAACACCGGGGAGCTGTTTTTT.

This clonotype occurred many times. The chain uses TRBV7-2 and TRBJ1-4, with D maybe TRBD1 (5 bases). Trimming stripped 5 bases from V and 3 bases from J, with 16 bases between. Germline CDR1 and CDR2: SGHTA and FQGNSA. The CDR3 contains 16 residues. The DNA of the CDR3 is TGTGCCAGCAGCCCCCCCGGGGCCGAAGCTAATGAAAAACTGTTTTTT. Translation: CASSPPGAEANEKLFF.

This clonotype has just a few counts. Being one base from a much bigger clone, this may be a read error. The chain couples TRBV7-2 to TRBJ1-1; D remains ambiguous. Germline V gene data show CDR1 as SGHTA and CDR2 as FQGNSA. The V and J ends lost 3 bases and 0 bases respectively, with 5 bases between them. This CDR3 is built from 13 residues. The CDR3 reads CASSFQVNTEAFF. As DNA, the CDR3 is TGTGCCAGCAGCTTTCAGGTGAACACTGAAGCTTTCTTT.

This clonotype was found a few times. The chain combines TRBV7-9 with TRBJ1-6; unclear D gene. Germline V gives CDR1 SEHNR, CDR2 FQNEAQ (reference sequence). V lost 5 bases and J 0 bases, leaving 8 bases between the germline ends. CDR3 length: 15 residues. CDR3 amino acids: CASSEDGSYNSPLHF. CDR3 bases: TGTGCCAGCAGCGAGGACGGCTCCTATAATTCACCCCTCCACTTT.

This clonotype was counted only a few times. The chain recombines TRBV28 with TRBJ2-5; TRBD1 or TRBD2 may be the D gene (6 bases each). Germline lookup yields CDR1 MDHEN and CDR2 SYDVKM. V was trimmed by 2 bases and J by 5 bases, leaving 9 bases between them. This CDR3 has 13 residues. The CDR3 loop reads CASSLGGHETQYF. The CDR3 DNA reads TGTGCCAGCAGTTTAGGGGGGCACGAGACCCAGTACTTC.

The genes are TRBV12-3 or TRBV12-4 and TRBJ1-5; D is possibly TRBD1 (5 bases). This CDR3 has 13 residues. Trimming pared 4 bases from V and 6 bases from J, leaving 10 bases between. The CDR3 DNA is TGTGCCAGCAGTTCCGGGCAGGGTCAGCCCCAGCATTTT. Translating gives CASSSGQGQPQHF.

This clonotype has just a few counts. The V and J genes are TRBV6-6 and TRBJ2-3; D remains ambiguous. V was shortened by 2 bases and J by 4 bases, with 7 bases between the two germline ends. The CDR3 consists of 13 residues. Germline CDR1 and CDR2: MNHNY and SVGAGI (reference sequence). As DNA, the CDR3 is TGTGCCAGCAGTTACCGTAAGGCAGATACGCAGTATTTT. It encodes CASSYRKADTQYF.

This rearrangement joins TRBV10-3 to TRBJ2-7; D call uncertain. Germline assignment: CDR1 ENHRY and CDR2 SYGVKD. The V end was cut by 4 bases, the J end by 4 bases, with 5 bases between. The CDR3 has 11 residues. The CDR3 nucleotides are TGTGCCATCAGTGGCGGATACGAGCAGTACTTC. It specifies CAISGGYEQYF.

This clonotype showed up many times. The chain has TRBV12-3 or TRBV12-4 and TRBJ2-3; D is ambiguous. The CDR3 is 13 amino acids. Trimming took 6 bases from V and 1 from J, leaving 8 bases between them. The CDR3 nucleotides read TGTGCCAGCAGGGATGGTGGCACAGATACGCAGTATTTT. Its translation: CASRDGGTDTQYF.

This clonotype came up a few times. The J gene is TRBJ2-2, the V gene TRBV19; 7 bases agree with TRBD1. Germline V gene data show CDR1 as LNHDA and CDR2 as SQIVND (reference sequence). The CDR3 totals 16 residues. J lost 4 bases, V lost 3 bases, and 8 bases had no gene match. The CDR3 loop reads CASSISRQGFTGELFF. The CDR3 DNA is TGTGCCAGTAGTATTAGTCGACAGGGTTTCACCGGGGAGCTGTTTTTT.

J is TRBJ2-2 and V is TRBV5-1, with D perhaps being TRBD1 or TRBD2 (5 bases each). Germline lookup yields CDR1 SGHRS and CDR2 YFSETQ. Deletions cut 4 bases from V and 10 bases from J, with 17 bases between. There are 14 residues in the CDR3. CDR3 sequence (DNA): TGCGCCAGCAGCCCGGGACCGCCGATCGAGGAGCTGTTTTTT. This codes for CASSPGPPIEELFF.

There are a few counts of this clonotype. The genes are TRBV5-6 and TRBJ2-5, with 10 bases that match TRBD1. Germline V lookup: CDR1 SGHDT, CDR2 YYEEEE. CDR3 length: 18 amino acids. Trimming took 0 bases from V and 5 from J; bases not matched to a gene: 13. This CDR3 reads CASSLGPLTGGRWETQYF. In DNA, the CDR3 is TGTGCCAGCAGCTTGGGGCCACTGACAGGGGGCAGATGGGAGACCCAGTACTTC.

This clonotype was recorded many times. The chain recombines TRBV5-1 with TRBJ1-1, with TRBD1 as a possible D gene (6 bases). Germline assignment: CDR1 SGHRS and CDR2 YFSETQ. The germline V and J ends were trimmed by 4 bases and 4 bases, with 17 bases remaining between them. The CDR3 runs 15 residues. CDR3 sequence reads: CASSRDGGLSTEAFF. In nucleotides, the CDR3 is TGCGCCAGCAGCCGAGACGGGGGGCTGAGCACTGAAGCTTTCTTT. Combining the CDR3 with reference TRBV5-1 and TRBJ1-1 gives the whole variable domain KAGVTQTPRYLIKTRGQQVTLSCSPISGHRSVSWYQQTPGQGLQFLFEYFSETQRNKGNFPGRFSGRQFSNSRSEMNVSTLELGDSALYLCASSRDGGLSTEAFFGQGTRLTVV.

This clonotype came up a few times. V gene TRBV7-7 combines with J gene TRBJ2-1; maybe TRBD2 (6 bases). The V gene lost 1 base and the J gene lost 4 bases, with 11 bases spanning the gap. The length of the CDR3 is 15 residues. Germline CDR1 SSHAT, CDR2 FNYEAQ (reference sequence). The CDR3: CASSLGDSLYNEQFF. The CDR3 nucleotides are TGTGCCAGCAGCTTAGGGGACTCGCTATACAATGAGCAGTTCTTC.

This clonotype came up a few times. V is TRBV20-1 and J is TRBJ2-1; TRBD2 agrees at 10 bases. V lost 5 bases to trimming and J lost 7 bases; unmatched junction nucleotides: 11. This CDR3 region has 15 residues. The germline V gene has CDR1 DFQATT and CDR2 SNEGSKA (reference sequence). The CDR3 nucleotides read TGCAGTGCTCCGAAGCTAGCGGGGGCCATAAATGAGCAGTTCTTC. Translated: CSAPKLAGAINEQFF.

This clonotype has a count of ten or more. The chain is built from TRBV5-4 and TRBJ2-3, with 11 bases identical to TRBD2. V shed 4 bases, J shed 1 base, and the junction held 11 bases outside the gene matches. In germline, CDR1 is SGHNT, CDR2 YYREEE (reference sequence). The CDR3 totals 18 residues. CDR3: CASSLGTSGAVGTDTQYF. The CDR3, as DNA: TGTGCCAGCAGCCTTGGGACTAGCGGAGCCGTGGGCACAGATACGCAGTATTTT.

Ten or more counts support this clonotype. The rearrangement joins TRBV5-1 to TRBJ2-2, with 9 bases fitting TRBD1. V shed 1 base, J shed 5 bases, and the junction held 6 bases outside the gene matches. The length of the CDR3 is 16 residues. CDR1 and CDR2 from the germline V gene are SGHRS and YFSETQ. The chain's CDR3 is CASSLPGTGRTGELFF. The CDR3 nucleotides read TGCGCCAGCAGCTTGCCCGGGACAGGGAGGACCGGGGAGCTGTTTTTT.